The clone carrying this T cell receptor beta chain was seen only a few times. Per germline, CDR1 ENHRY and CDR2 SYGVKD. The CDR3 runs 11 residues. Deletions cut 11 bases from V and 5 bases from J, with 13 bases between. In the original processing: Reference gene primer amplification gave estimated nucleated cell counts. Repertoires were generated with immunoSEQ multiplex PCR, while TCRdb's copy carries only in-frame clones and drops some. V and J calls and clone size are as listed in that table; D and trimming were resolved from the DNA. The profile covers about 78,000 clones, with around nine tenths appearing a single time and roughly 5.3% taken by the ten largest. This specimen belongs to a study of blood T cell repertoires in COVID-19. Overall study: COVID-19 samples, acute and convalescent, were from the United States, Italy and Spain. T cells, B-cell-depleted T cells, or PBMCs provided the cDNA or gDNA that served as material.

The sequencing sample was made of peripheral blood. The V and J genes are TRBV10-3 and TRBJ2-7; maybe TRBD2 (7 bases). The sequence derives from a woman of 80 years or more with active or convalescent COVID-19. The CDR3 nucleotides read TGTGCCTCGAGGGGGGGGAACGAGCAGTACTTC. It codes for CASRGGNEQYF.